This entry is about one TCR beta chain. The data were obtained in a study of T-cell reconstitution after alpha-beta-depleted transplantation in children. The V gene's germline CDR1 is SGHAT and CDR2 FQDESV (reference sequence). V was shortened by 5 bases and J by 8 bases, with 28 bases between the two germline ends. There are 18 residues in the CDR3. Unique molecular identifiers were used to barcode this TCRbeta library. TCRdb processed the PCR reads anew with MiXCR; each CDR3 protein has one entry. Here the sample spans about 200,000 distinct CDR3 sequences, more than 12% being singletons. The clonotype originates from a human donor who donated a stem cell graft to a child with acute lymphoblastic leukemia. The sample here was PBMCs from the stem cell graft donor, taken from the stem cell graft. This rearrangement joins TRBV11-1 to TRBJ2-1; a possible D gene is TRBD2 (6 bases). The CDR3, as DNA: TGTGCCAGCAGCGGTACTGTGGCCGGGAGTTTCGTTGATGATGAGCAGTTCTTC. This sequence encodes CASSGTVAGSFVDDEQFF.